This TCR beta chain stems from a study of cytomegalovirus exposure and HLA in healthy donors. Overall study: Approximately 85 million unique TCRs from HLA-typed donors were held in an early data release.

CDR1 is SGHRS and CDR2 is YFSETQ in the germline V gene. CDR3 length equals 15 residues. V shed 4 bases and J shed 5 bases, with 17 bases lying between them. Points from the study as a whole: Some V segments (TRBV6-2 and TRBV6-3 among them) were excluded as indistinguishable.

Concerning this clone itself: Its target is unknown.

The PCR was carried out with 60 Vbeta primers and 13 Jbeta primers. This table comes from immunoSEQ multiplex PCR, and its TCRdb copy is limited to in-frame clones, with some not included. The sample holds around 130,000 clones, roughly 80% seen once. Participants comprised healthy donors of bone marrow. The chain employs TRBV5-1 and TRBJ2-3, with D perhaps TRBD1 (8 bases). The specimen sequenced was PBMCs. The receptor's source is a man aged 35-49 years in good health and CMV-seronegative. The CDR3 DNA is TGCGCCAGCAGCGTGGACAGGGCGGGAGTAGATACGCAGTATTTT. Translated, it gives CASSVDRAGVDTQYF.